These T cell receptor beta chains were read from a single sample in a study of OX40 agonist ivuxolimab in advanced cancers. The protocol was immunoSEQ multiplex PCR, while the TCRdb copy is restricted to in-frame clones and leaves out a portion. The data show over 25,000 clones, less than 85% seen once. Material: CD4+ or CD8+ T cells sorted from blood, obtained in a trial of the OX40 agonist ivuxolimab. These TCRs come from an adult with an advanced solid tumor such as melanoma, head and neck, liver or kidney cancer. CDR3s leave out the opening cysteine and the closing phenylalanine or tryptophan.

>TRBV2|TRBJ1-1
ASEGQTEAF
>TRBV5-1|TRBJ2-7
ASSLVQGSYEQY
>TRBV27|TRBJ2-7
ASSLVVPAGTSVEQY
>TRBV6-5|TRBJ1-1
ASSLGMNTEAF
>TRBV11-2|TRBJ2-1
ASSLEAGDLNEQF
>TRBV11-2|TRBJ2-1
ASSKGYNEQF
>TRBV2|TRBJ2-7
ATGIQSYEQY
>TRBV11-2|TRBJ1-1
ASSGPLGQRMNTEAF
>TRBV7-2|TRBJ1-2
ASSFRQGAFNGYT
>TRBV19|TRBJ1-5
ASSPFGDPGPQH
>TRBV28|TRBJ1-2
ATTGEGYGYT
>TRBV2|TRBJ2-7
ASSEGDGSSSYEQY
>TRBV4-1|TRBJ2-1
ASSPSQGLASVEQF
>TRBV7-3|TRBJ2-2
ASSSTGDTGELF
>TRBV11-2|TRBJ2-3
ASSSPTSSYMDTQY
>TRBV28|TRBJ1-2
ASSPSRTGGGYGYT
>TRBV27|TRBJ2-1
ASSSRTSTGEQF
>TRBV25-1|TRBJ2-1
ASSEATEDEQF
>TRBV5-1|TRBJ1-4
ASIQGRGNEKLF
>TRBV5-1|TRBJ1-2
ASFGQGALRDGYT
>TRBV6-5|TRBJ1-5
ASSPRQDSNQPQH
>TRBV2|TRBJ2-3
ASNFLYGGAYDTQY